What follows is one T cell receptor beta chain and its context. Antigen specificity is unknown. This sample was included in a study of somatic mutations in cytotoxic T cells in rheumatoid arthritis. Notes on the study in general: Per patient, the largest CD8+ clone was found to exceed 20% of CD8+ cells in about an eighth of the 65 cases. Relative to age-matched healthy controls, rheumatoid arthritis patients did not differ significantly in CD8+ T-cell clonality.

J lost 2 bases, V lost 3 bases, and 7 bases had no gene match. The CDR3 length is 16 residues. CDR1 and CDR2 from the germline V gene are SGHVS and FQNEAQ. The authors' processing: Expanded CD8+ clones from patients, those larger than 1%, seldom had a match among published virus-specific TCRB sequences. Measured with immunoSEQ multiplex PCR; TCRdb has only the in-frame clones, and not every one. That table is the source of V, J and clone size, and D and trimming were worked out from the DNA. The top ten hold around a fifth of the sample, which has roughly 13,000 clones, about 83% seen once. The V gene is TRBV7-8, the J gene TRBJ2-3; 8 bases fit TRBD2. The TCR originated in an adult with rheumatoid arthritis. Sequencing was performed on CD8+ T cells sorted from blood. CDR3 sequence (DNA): TGTGCCAGCAGCTTTGGAGTAGCGGGACCCACAGATACGCAGTATTTT. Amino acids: CASSFGVAGPTDTQYF.